These 22 T cell receptor beta chains share one sample of origin, sequenced in a study of T cells in Graves' hyperthyroidism and ophthalmopathy. RNA transcripts served as the template for amplifying TCR beta CDR3 regions. During a first-round RT-PCR of the TCR CDR3, the HTBI primer set was used. TCRdb analysed the multiplex PCR reads with MiXCR anew, one entry per CDR3 protein. The data contain 400,000 to 500,000 distinct CDR3 sequences, around an eighth of them singletons. The sample taken for sequencing was blood. The receptors shown here come from a woman between 18 and 29 years old with Graves' hyperthyroidism.

This clonotype has a count of ten or more. V is TRBV10-3 and J is TRBJ1-2; TRBD1 aligns across 9 bases. The CDR3 has 14 amino acids. Unmatched junction bases numbered 7, after V lost 6 bases and J lost 5 bases. The germline CDR1 and CDR2 sequences are ENHRY and SYGVKD. CDR3 protein: CAIRETGGLYGYTF. The CDR3 DNA sequence: TGTGCCATCAGGGAGACAGGGGGATTATATGGCTACACCTTC.

The V call is TRBV7-2, the J call TRBJ1-2, with TRBD1 matching 8 bases. This CDR3 comprises 12 residues. The germline V gene has CDR1 SGHTA and CDR2 FQGNSA. With 3 bases clipped from V and 10 bases from J, the junction kept 4 bases outside the gene matches. The CDR3 region has the DNA TGTGCCAGCAGCTTGCCAGGGGGCCACTACACCTTC. This translates into CASSLPGGHYTF. Using reference TRBV7-2 and TRBJ1-2 for the parts outside the CDR3, the full variable domain is GAGVSQSPSNKVTEKGKDVELRCDPISGHTALYWYRQSLGQGLEFLIYFQGNSAPDKSGLPSDRFSAERTGGSVSTLTIQRTQQEDSAVYLCASSLPGGHYTFGSGTRLTVV.

This clonotype was seen ten or more times. The rearrangement links TRBV5-1 to TRBJ2-7, with 10 bases aligning to TRBD1. Germline values: CDR1 SGHRS, CDR2 YFSETQ. After removal of 0 bases from V and 3 bases from J, the junction contained 3 bases not matched to a gene. The CDR3 is made up of 15 amino acids. CDR3 region: CASSLAGTGDYEQYF. For the CDR3, the DNA is TGCGCCAGCAGCTTGGCAGGGACAGGGGACTACGAGCAGTACTTC. The complete variable domain, with remaining parts taken from reference TRBV5-1 and TRBJ2-7, reads KAGVTQTPRYLIKTRGQQVTLSCSPISGHRSVSWYQQTPGQGLQFLFEYFSETQRNKGNFPGRFSGRQFSNSRSEMNVSTLELGDSALYLCASSLAGTGDYEQYFGPGTRLTVT.

V and J are TRBV10-3 and TRBJ1-3; TRBD1 is a possible D gene (6 bases). This CDR3 has 16 residues. The ends were cut back, 5 bases at V and 3 bases at J, with 17 bases in the middle. Germline CDR1 reads ENHRY; CDR2 reads SYGVKD. The CDR3 region is CAISNPGQKYGNTIYF. CDR3 nucleotides: TGTGCCATCAGTAACCCCGGACAGAAGTATGGAAACACCATATATTTT.

This clonotype came up many times. The chain has TRBV6-1 and TRBJ1-1; a weak D match, TRBD1 (5 bases). V was cut by 7 bases and J by 2 bases, with 17 bases left in between. The CDR3 length is 15 residues. Germline V gives CDR1 MNHNS, CDR2 SASEGT. CDR3 sequence reads: CASNPLRGVNTEAFF. DNA for the CDR3: TGTGCCAGCAATCCTTTGAGGGGAGTCAACACTGAAGCTTTCTTT.

This chain uses TRBV15 with TRBJ2-1; 12 nucleotides line up with TRBD2. The CDR3 is made up of 14 amino acids. V was clipped by 6 bases and J by 13 bases; unmatched bases: 10. Germline assignment: CDR1 LNHNV and CDR2 YYDKDF (reference sequence). CDR3 protein: CATSFGLAGRAQFF. DNA for the CDR3: TGTGCCACCAGTTTTGGACTAGCGGGAAGAGCCCAGTTCTTC.

This clonotype has a handful of counts. The chain uses TRBV3-1 and TRBJ2-1; unclear D gene. Germline lookup yields CDR1 LGHDT and CDR2 YNNKEL (reference sequence). CDR3 length: 12 amino acids. Trimming removed 6 bases at V and 4 bases at J, with 7 bases between. The CDR3 region has the DNA TGTGCCAGCAGTCCCCAGTACAATGAGCAGTTCTTC. It codes for CASSPQYNEQFF.

V is TRBV7-3 and J is TRBJ1-3; 7 bases are shared with TRBD1. CDR3 length: 15 residues. Germline CDR1 and CDR2: SGHTA and FQGTGA. Trimming cost V 1 base and J 1 base; bases outside gene matches: 1. The CDR3 nucleotides are TGTGCCAGCAGCTTAAACAGGGGTTCTGGAAACACCATATATTTT. It is translated as CASSLNRGSGNTIYF. Full variable domain (outside the CDR3, taken from reference TRBV7-3 and TRBJ1-3): GAGVSQTPSNKVTEKGKYVELRCDPISGHTALYWYRQSLGQGPEFLIYFQGTGAADDSGLPNDRFFAVRPEGSVSTLKIQRTERGDSAVYLCASSLNRGSGNTIYFGEGSWLTVV.

This clonotype has a handful of counts. The chain links TRBV12-3 or TRBV12-4 to TRBJ1-5, with TRBD1 matching 8 bases. V lost 6 bases and J lost 2; bases outside the gene matches: 9. This CDR3 has 16 residues. For the CDR3, the DNA is TGTGCCAGCAGATCCAGCGGGACAGGTGGCAATCAGCCCCAGCATTTT. Translating it yields CASRSSGTGGNQPQHF.

This clonotype was seen ten or more times. The J gene is TRBJ2-4, the V gene TRBV6-1, with D perhaps being TRBD1 or TRBD2 (6 bases each). Germline V gene lookup returns CDR1 MNHNS and CDR2 SASEGT. The CDR3 has 15 residues. V was shortened by 3 bases and J by 7 bases, with 16 bases between the two germline ends. The CDR3 DNA is TGTGCCAGCAGTGATCTGATCTTGGGGGGCAACATTCAGTACTTC. Translated: CASSDLILGGNIQYF.

This clonotype appeared many times. This CDR3 is CASSYSGLAGGGTQYF. In DNA form, the CDR3 reads TGTGCCAGCAGTTACTCAGGACTAGCGGGAGGAGGAACCCAGTACTTC. The J gene is TRBJ2-5, the V gene TRBV6-6; TRBD2 matches 14 bases. The germline V gene encodes CDR1 MNHNY and CDR2 SVGAGI (reference sequence). Trimming at V came to 0 bases and at J to 8 bases, leaving 5 bases not matched to a gene. CDR3 length equals 16 residues.

This clonotype was observed a single time. The chain is built from TRBV12-3 or TRBV12-4 and TRBJ2-2; TRBD1 matches at 9 bases. The trim removed 6 bases at V and 3 bases at J, leaving 8 bases unmatched. This CDR3 region has 16 residues. CDR3 in amino acids: CASRQQGARDTGELFF. The CDR3 nucleotides read TGTGCCAGCAGACAACAGGGGGCCCGGGACACCGGGGAGCTGTTTTTT.

This clonotype was observed many times. The chain carries TRBV11-2 and TRBJ2-1; 9 nucleotides align to TRBD2. The CDR3 has 14 amino acids. Germline V gene lookup returns CDR1 SGHAT and CDR2 FQNNGV. The V and J ends lost 5 bases and 6 bases, in that order; junction bases with no gene match: 5. The CDR3 region has the DNA TGTGCCAGCAGCCCGGGCGGGAGGGGCAATGAGCAGTTCTTC. The encoded protein is CASSPGGRGNEQFF.

This chain links TRBV11-2 with TRBJ2-1; 13 nucleotides match TRBD2. The CDR3 totals 15 residues. Germline V gives CDR1 SGHAT, CDR2 FQNNGV. V shed 8 bases and J 5 bases; nucleotides not matched to a gene: 6. CDR3 nucleotides: TGTGCCAGCTGCTGCGGACTAGCGGGAGACAATGAGCAGTTCTTC. Its translation: CASCCGLAGDNEQFF.

The chain carries TRBV29-1 and TRBJ1-1, with D unclear. Trimming pared 6 bases from V and 3 bases from J, leaving 17 bases between. The V gene's germline CDR1 is SQVTM and CDR2 ANQGSEA. The CDR3 runs to 14 residues. CDR3 residues: CSVPKVDWDTEAFF. As DNA, the CDR3 is TGCAGCGTGCCGAAGGTAGACTGGGACACTGAAGCTTTCTTT. Supplemented by reference TRBV29-1 and TRBJ1-1, the full variable domain reads SAVISQKPSRDICQRGTSLTIQCQVDSQVTMMFWYRQQPGQSLTLIATANQGSEATYESGFVIDKFPISRPNLTFSTLTVSNMSPEDSSIYLCSVPKVDWDTEAFFGQGTRLTVV.

The sample holds a few counts of this clonotype. The rearrangement joins TRBV5-1 to TRBJ2-7; 7 positions match TRBD1. The germline CDR1 and CDR2 sequences are SGHRS and YFSETQ. J gave up 3 bases and V 7 bases, and 7 bases lay outside the gene matches. The CDR3 contains 13 residues. The DNA of the CDR3 is TGCGCCAGCCGGTCCGCAGGGGGCTACGAGCAGTACTTC. It yields the protein CASRSAGGYEQYF.

A single count supports this clonotype. The chain joins TRBV30 to TRBJ2-5; D perhaps matches TRBD2 (6 bases). Trimming took off 3 bases at V and 13 bases at J, with 18 bases between the two ends. The CDR3 is 12 residues long. The germline V gene has CDR1 GTSNPN and CDR2 SVGIG (reference sequence). The CDR3 protein is CAWREGTFGLYF. In nucleotides, the CDR3 is TGTGCCTGGAGAGAGGGGACTTTCGGTCTGTACTTC. Filled out from reference TRBV30 and TRBJ2-5, the complete variable domain reads SQTIHQWPATLVQPVGSPLSLECTVEGTSNPNLYWYRQAAGRGLQLLFYSVGIGQISSEVPQNLSASRPQDRQFILSSKKLLLSDSGFYLCAWREGTFGLYFGPGTRLLVL.

This clonotype was recorded at least ten times. The V gene is TRBV3-1, the J gene TRBJ2-1; unclear D gene. CDR3 length: 16 amino acids. Deletions cut 1 base from V and 4 bases from J, with 14 bases between. CDR1 LGHDT and CDR2 YNNKEL come from the germline V gene (reference sequence). In nucleotides, the CDR3 is TGTGCCAGCAGCCAAGGGTCCGTCGTGACATACAATGAGCAGTTCTTC. It translates to CASSQGSVVTYNEQFF.

This clonotype occurred many times. The chain links TRBV12-3 or TRBV12-4 to TRBJ1-2, with D possibly being TRBD1 (6 bases). V lost 4 bases and J 4 bases, leaving 16 bases between the germline ends. This CDR3 region has 15 residues. CDR3 sequence reads: CASSYGLGTSYGYTF. In DNA, the CDR3 is TGTGCCAGCAGTTACGGACTCGGGACAAGCTATGGCTACACCTTC.

There are many counts of this clonotype. This chain joins TRBV7-3 and TRBJ2-7; weak D call: TRBD2 (5 bases). Germline lookup yields CDR1 SGHTA and CDR2 FQGTGA. With 2 bases removed from V and 3 bases from J, the gap between germline ends came to 8 bases. This CDR3 has 13 amino acids. The CDR3 spells CASSLGSGYEQYF. DNA of the CDR3: TGTGCCAGCAGCTTAGGGAGCGGCTACGAGCAGTACTTC.

The table lists this clonotype with many counts. The gene calls are TRBV20-1 and TRBJ2-3, with D hard to call. Germline lookup yields CDR1 DFQATT and CDR2 SNEGSKA (reference sequence). Between the trimmed V and J ends, which lost 1 base and 2 bases, there was a span of 7 bases. This CDR3 has 13 amino acids. In DNA form, the CDR3 reads TGCAGTGCTAGAGGGACCCACACAGATACGCAGTATTTT. It codes for CSARGTHTDTQYF.

This clonotype was recorded many times. V is TRBV6-1 and J is TRBJ1-1; 7 bases map to TRBD1. V was pared by 2 bases and J by 5 bases, with 11 bases of the junction left unmatched. CDR1 MNHNS and CDR2 SASEGT come from the germline V gene. The CDR3 spans 16 residues. CDR3 DNA: TGTGCCAGCAGTGAACACAGGGGTAGGGGGAAGACTGAAGCTTTCTTT. This translates into CASSEHRGRGKTEAFF.